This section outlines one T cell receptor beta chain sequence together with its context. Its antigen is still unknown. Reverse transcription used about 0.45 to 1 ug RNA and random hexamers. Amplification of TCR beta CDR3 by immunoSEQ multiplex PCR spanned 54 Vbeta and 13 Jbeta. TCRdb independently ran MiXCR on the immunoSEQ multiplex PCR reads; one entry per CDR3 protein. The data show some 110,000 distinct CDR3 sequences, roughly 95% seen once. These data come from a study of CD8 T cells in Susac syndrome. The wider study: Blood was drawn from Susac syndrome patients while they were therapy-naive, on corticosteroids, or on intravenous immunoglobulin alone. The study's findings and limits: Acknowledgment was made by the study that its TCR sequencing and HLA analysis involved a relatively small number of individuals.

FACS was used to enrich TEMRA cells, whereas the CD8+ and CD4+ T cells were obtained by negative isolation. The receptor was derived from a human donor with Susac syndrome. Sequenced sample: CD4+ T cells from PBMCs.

The CDR3 DNA reads as TGTGCCACCAGCAGAGATCCGGCCCCCTACTACGAGCAGTACTTC. This sequence encodes CATSRDPAPYYEQYF. The rearrangement links TRBV15 to TRBJ2-7, with D uncertain. This CDR3 spans 15 amino acids. The germline gives CDR1 LNHNV, CDR2 YYDKDF (reference sequence). V was clipped by 0 bases and J by 3 bases, with 12 bases between them.